Below are 14 T cell receptor beta chains sequenced from a single sample in a study of radiotherapy plus CTLA-4 blockade in lung cancer. Sequencing was performed with immunoSEQ multiplex PCR; in TCRdb, only in-frame clones are kept and a portion is missing. The sample has some 43,000 clones; more than 75% are singletons. The material sequenced was peripheral blood, taken from a patient treated with radiotherapy plus ipilimumab. These TCRs come from a human donor with non-small cell lung cancer who had stable disease on radiotherapy plus ipilimumab.

V usage is TRBV19 and J usage is TRBJ2-7; TRBD2 agrees at 10 bases. V lost 6 bases, J lost 1 base, and 3 bases stayed unmatched. Germline V lookup: CDR1 LNHDA, CDR2 SQIVND (reference sequence). The CDR3 has 14 amino acids. CDR3 region: CASSAGLASYEQYF. CDR3 in DNA: TGTGCCAGTAGCGCGGGACTAGCGTCCTACGAGCAGTACTTC.

The chain joins TRBV11-3 to TRBJ2-1; 8 bases line up with TRBD2. V was clipped by 1 base and J by 0 bases; unmatched bases: 8. CDR3 length: 18 amino acids. Germline assignment: CDR1 SGHNT and CDR2 YENEEA. Here the CDR3 reads CASSLGVTSGVSYNEQFF. The CDR3, as DNA: TGTGCCAGCAGCTTAGGGGTCACTAGCGGAGTCTCCTACAATGAGCAGTTCTTC.

V gene TRBV2 combines with J gene TRBJ2-7; 10 bases are a match to TRBD2. V was pared by 10 bases and J by 3 bases, with 9 bases of the junction left unmatched. Germline assignment: CDR1 SNHLY and CDR2 FYNNEI. This CDR3 has 14 residues. The CDR3 loop reads CATTGLAGGYEQYF. The DNA of the CDR3 is TGTGCCACGACTGGGTTAGCGGGAGGCTACGAGCAGTACTTC.

V usage is TRBV9 and J usage is TRBJ2-7, with 10 bases aligning to TRBD2. CDR1 and CDR2 (germline): SGDLS, YYNGEE. V lost 2 bases and J lost 2; bases outside the gene matches: 10. The CDR3 runs 17 residues. The CDR3 is CASSVNPSSGGTYEQYF. The CDR3, as DNA: TGTGCCAGCAGCGTTAACCCCTCTAGCGGGGGAACCTACGAGCAGTACTTC.

The chain couples TRBV10-3 to TRBJ1-2; D gene unclear. Germline loops: CDR1 ENHRY, CDR2 SYGVKD. The V and J ends lost 0 bases and 5 bases respectively, with 10 bases between them. This CDR3 has 14 residues. The CDR3 sequence is CAISESVSGYGYTF. CDR3 coding DNA: TGTGCCATCAGTGAGTCGGTATCGGGTTATGGCTACACCTTC.

The genes are TRBV7-9 and TRBJ2-3; 7 bases match TRBD2. Germline trimming cut 3 bases from V and 4 bases from J; bases unmatched to any gene: 7. CDR3 length equals 15 residues. CDR1 SEHNR and CDR2 FQNEAQ come from the germline V gene (reference sequence). Here the CDR3 reads CASSLGRARPDTQYF. The CDR3 nucleotides are TGTGCCAGCAGCTTGGGGAGGGCGAGGCCAGATACGCAGTATTTT.

This clone appeared a single time. This chain connects TRBV4-3 to TRBJ2-3; tentative D call: TRBD2 (5 bases). V was trimmed by 0 bases and J by 3 bases, leaving 13 bases between them. Germline CDR1 and CDR2: LGHNA and YSLEER. The length of the CDR3 is 16 residues. CDR3 DNA sequence: TGCGCCAGCAGCCAAGAATGGGGAGTAGGTACAGATACGCAGTATTTT. It yields the protein CASSQEWGVGTDTQYF.

The V call is TRBV10-3, the J call TRBJ2-3; TRBD2 is a possible D gene (6 bases). Germline CDR1 and CDR2: ENHRY and SYGVKD. CDR3 length: 11 amino acids. The CDR3 nucleotides read TGTGCTGCGGCGGGGACAGATACGCAGTATTTT. Encoded protein: CAAAGTDTQYF.

The J gene is TRBJ1-2, the V gene TRBV19, with 9 bases lining up with TRBD1. Unmatched junction bases numbered 22, after V lost 9 bases and J lost 8 bases. CDR3 length equals 17 residues. Germline assignment: CDR1 LNHDA and CDR2 SQIVND (reference sequence). For the CDR3, the DNA is TGTGCCAGCAGCCCCGGGACAGGGTTTGATTTTGAGCGAGGCTACACCTTC. Protein: CASSPGTGFDFERGYTF.

The rearrangement links TRBV21-1 to TRBJ2-7; the tabulated D call, TRBD2, remains unverified against the DNA. TRBV21-1 corresponds to a pseudogene. The length of the CDR3 is 15 residues. CDR3 nucleotides: TGTGCCAGCAGCTTCCAGACTAGGGCCACCTACGAGCAGTACTTC. It yields the protein CASSFQTRATYEQYF.

The chain joins TRBV27 to TRBJ2-7, with 7 bases identical to TRBD1. The CDR3 extends over 14 amino acids. Germline values: CDR1 MNHEY, CDR2 SMNVEV (reference sequence). J gave up 0 bases and V 5 bases, and 4 bases lay outside the gene matches. CDR3 in DNA: TGTGCCAGCAGTGTGGGACAGCACTCCTACGAGCAGTACTTC. It yields the protein CASSVGQHSYEQYF.

This chain joins TRBV20-1 and TRBJ2-2; D gene uncertain. Germline V gene lookup returns CDR1 DFQATT and CDR2 SNEGSKA (reference sequence). CDR3 size: 11 residues. V lost 5 bases and J 1 base, leaving 2 bases between the germline ends. CDR3: CSARNTGELFF. CDR3 DNA: TGCAGTGCTCGGAACACCGGGGAGCTGTTTTTT.

The V and J genes are TRBV10-3 and TRBJ2-3; 9 bases match TRBD2. V lost 4 bases to trimming and J lost 2 bases; unmatched junction nucleotides: 7. CDR3 length equals 16 residues. Germline CDR1 ENHRY, CDR2 SYGVKD. The CDR3 sequence is CAISGASGEPTDTQYF. The CDR3 DNA follows: TGTGCCATCAGTGGGGCTAGCGGGGAACCCACAGATACGCAGTATTTT.

The sample holds a few counts of this clone. V is TRBV2 and J is TRBJ2-2; 7 nucleotides align to TRBD2. The CDR3 runs 13 residues. Trimming cost V 3 bases and J 6 bases; bases outside gene matches: 1. CDR1 is SNHLY, CDR2 FYNNEI, per germline. CDR3 in amino acids: CASSEGRAGELFF. The CDR3 bases are TGTGCCAGCAGTGAGGGGAGGGCCGGGGAGCTGTTTTTT.